Each of the 18 T cell receptor beta chains below was sequenced from the same sample in a study of CXCR3-negative and CXCR3-positive naive CD8 T cells. Points from the study as a whole: Comparison of naive cells showed more hydrophobic TRB CDR3s in CXCR3-positive than in CXCR3-negative naive cells.

The TRB libraries of cDNA were built by UMI-labeled 5' RACE. TCRdb re-called the 5' RACE reads, yielding one record per CDR3 amino acid sequence without DNA. Its clone listing holds under 8,500 distinct CDR3 sequences. Antigens of these TCRs are unknown. Sequencing was carried out using naive CXCR3+ CD8+ T cells from blood. Sample subset: CD45RO-CCR7+CD27+CD95- naive CD8+ T cells expressing CXCR3 (TNR3+). The origin of the receptors is a human donor in good health. Some clones in this sample may be carry-over from other donors' samples.

The V gene is TRBV5-1, the J gene TRBJ2-1; there is no DNA to check the TCRdb D call of TRBD2. The CDR3 contains 17 residues. Germline V gene lookup returns CDR1 SGHRS and CDR2 YFSETQ. The CDR3: CASTPWTSEGSYNEQFF.

In terms of frequency, this clonotype is medium-sized (0.01 to 0.1%). This rearrangement joins TRBV28 to TRBJ1-5; the D call of TRBD1 rests on TCRdb alone, since no DNA is present to check it. There are 16 residues in the CDR3. Germline V gives CDR1 MDHEN, CDR2 SYDVKM. This CDR3 reads CASSFRGWTDNQPQHF.

This clonotype is classed as medium-sized (0.01 to 0.1%) by frequency. This rearrangement joins TRBV25-1 to TRBJ2-7; no DNA is available, so the TRBD1 call from TCRdb remains unchecked. The V gene's germline CDR1 is MGHDK and CDR2 SYGVNS. The CDR3 is 15 residues long. Here the CDR3 reads CASSEKRSGTYEQYF.

The chain employs TRBV4-2 and TRBJ2-3; TCRdb reports TRBD1, a call that lacks DNA to check it against. This CDR3 region has 14 residues. Germline V gene lookup returns CDR1 LGHNA and CDR2 YNFKEQ. The CDR3: CASSQASGADTQYF.

The chain is built from TRBV28 and TRBJ1-5; the D gene TCRdb calls, TRBD1, cannot be checked with no DNA. Per the germline V gene, CDR1 is MDHEN and CDR2 is SYDVKM. The CDR3 is 15 residues long. CDR3 sequence: CASRSDRGKDQPQHF.

This clonotype is labeled medium-sized based on frequency. This chain links TRBV7-2 with TRBJ1-2; with no DNA, the TCRdb D assignment of TRBD1 cannot be verified. This CDR3 spans 16 amino acids. CDR1 is SGHTA and CDR2 is FQGNSA in the germline V gene. The CDR3 protein is CASSPPGAGANYGYTF.

This chain links TRBV12-3 or TRBV12-4 with TRBJ2-1; as DNA is missing, the TRBD1 call by TCRdb cannot be tested. The CDR3 loop spans 17 amino acids. The CDR3 sequence: CATSGANSGSFYNEQFF.

The V and J genes are TRBV6-5 and TRBJ1-1. This CDR3 region has 13 residues. Germline V gives CDR1 MNHEY, CDR2 SVGAGI. This chain's CDR3 is CASSLGPNTEAFF.

The V call is TRBV24-1, the J call TRBJ1-1; TCRdb indicates TRBD1, and absent DNA this call remains unverified. CDR3 length: 15 amino acids. The germline V gene encodes CDR1 KGHDR and CDR2 SFDVKD. CDR3 amino acids: CATSDLGHQATEAFF.

The chain recombines TRBV29-1 with TRBJ2-3. Germline V lookup: CDR1 SQVTM, CDR2 ANQGSEA. This CDR3 is 12 amino acids long. This CDR3 is CSVDWVTDTQYF.

The genes are TRBV5-1 and TRBJ2-3. This CDR3 comprises 14 residues. The germline gives CDR1 SGHRS, CDR2 YFSETQ. CDR3 residues: CASSPSESTDTQYF. Full variable domain (missing parts from reference TRBV5-1 and TRBJ2-3): KAGVTQTPRYLIKTRGQQVTLSCSPISGHRSVSWYQQTPGQGLQFLFEYFSETQRNKGNFPGRFSGRQFSNSRSEMNVSTLELGDSALYLCASSPSESTDTQYFGPGTRLTVL.

Frequency places this clonotype as medium-sized (0.01 to 0.1%). The gene calls are TRBV29-1 and TRBJ1-1; the D call from TCRdb, TRBD1, cannot be confirmed without DNA. This CDR3 has 15 amino acids. The germline gives CDR1 SQVTM, CDR2 ANQGSEA. This CDR3 reads CSVERDSTLNTEAFF.

This clonotype is deemed medium-sized by its frequency. The rearrangement uses TRBV29-1 and TRBJ2-1; TCRdb reports TRBD1, a call that lacks DNA to check it against. The CDR3 is 13 residues long. Per the germline V gene, CDR1 is SQVTM and CDR2 is ANQGSEA. Here the CDR3 reads CSVARQGVDEQFF.

The gene calls are TRBV7-9 and TRBJ2-5; the TCRdb call, TRBD2, lacks DNA for checking. The CDR3 contains 14 residues. Germline V gene sequence: CDR1 SEHNR, CDR2 FQNEAQ (reference sequence). CDR3 sequence reads: CASSFSGTQETQYF.

The V and J genes are TRBV6-6 and TRBJ2-7; TCRdb outputs TRBD1, but without DNA this stays unchecked. The CDR3 has 13 amino acids. Germline CDR1 is MNHNY and CDR2 is SVGAGI (reference sequence). CDR3 region: CASSIAGAYEQYF.

This chain links TRBV7-9 with TRBJ1-6; the TRBD1 assignment by TCRdb is unverifiable without DNA. Germline assignment: CDR1 SEHNR and CDR2 FQNEAQ (reference sequence). This CDR3 contains 15 residues. Here the CDR3 reads CASSPGTGASSPLHF.

This clonotype is identified as medium-sized from frequency. V gene TRBV27 combines with J gene TRBJ2-5; TCRdb returns TRBD1, unconfirmable since there is no DNA. The germline gives CDR1 MNHEY, CDR2 SMNVEV (reference sequence). The CDR3 runs to 16 residues. The CDR3 sequence is CASSLSGGPYQETQYF.

The chain is built from TRBV27 and TRBJ2-7; there is no DNA to check the TCRdb D call of TRBD1. CDR1 MNHEY and CDR2 SMNVEV come from the germline V gene (reference sequence). The CDR3 totals 15 residues. CDR3 in amino acids: CASSFDGTGSYEQYF.